The following is a T cell receptor (beta chain) sequence with its context. This sample is part of a study of preoperative IRX-2 immunotherapy in early breast cancer. Produced via immunoSEQ multiplex PCR; TCRdb's table is partial and in-frame only. This table has roughly 99,000 clones, roughly 88% appearing once. Treatment noted: preoperative locoregional IRX-2 cytokine immunotherapy. Specimen: tumor tissue, collected after IRX-2 immunotherapy. The receptor's source is a human donor with breast cancer.

CDR3 amino acids: CASSEPRGAKNIQYF. The CDR3 nucleotides read TGCGCCAGCAGTGAGCCACGAGGGGCCAAAAACATTCAGTACTTC. This sequence joins TRBV10-2 and TRBJ2-4; TRBD2 is a possible D gene (5 bases). Germline CDR1 WSHSY, CDR2 SAAADI. The CDR3 is 15 residues long. With 2 bases removed from V and 1 base from J, the gap between germline ends came to 9 bases.